This T cell receptor beta chain was recorded in a study of blood T cells in healthy people across ages. Donors were systemically healthy Caucasian individuals from Russia aged about 6 to 95 years. Total RNA was isolated from each sample in quantities of at least 5.5 micrograms. It was with a sample-barcoded 5' primer and a J-beta primer mix that a second PCR of roughly 7 to 11 cycles was run. Every molecule of cDNA carried a tag from a template-switch adaptor with 12 random nucleotides. TCRdb re-called the 5' RACE reads through MiXCR, storing one row per CDR3 protein. The repertoire has approximately 830,000 distinct CDR3 sequences, under 80% of them found once; the top ten carry roughly a quarter. Sequencing was done on a sample of blood. This clonotype was sampled from a man aged 25 to 40 in good health.

The CDR3 sequence is CASSQETGYRSYEQYF. DNA for the CDR3: TGCGCCAGCAGCCAAGAGACAGGGTATCGCTCCTACGAGCAGTACTTC. V gene TRBV4-1 combines with J gene TRBJ2-7; TRBD1 agrees at 7 bases. CDR3 size: 16 residues. V lost 0 bases to trimming and J lost 0 bases; unmatched junction nucleotides: 5. CDR1 is MGHRA and CDR2 is YSYEKL in the germline V gene.